What follows is one T cell receptor (beta chain) and its context. CDR1 is SGHRS, CDR2 YFSETQ, per germline. The CDR3 is made up of 15 amino acids. Trimming stripped 3 bases from V and 3 bases from J, with 14 bases between. The data belong to a study of control samples from healthy donors and cancer patients. TCRdb keeps only in-frame clones here, not all; method: immunoSEQ multiplex PCR. Of 150,000 to 200,000 clones listed, roughly nine tenths were seen once; the top ten hold 1.3% to 1.5%. J is TRBJ2-3 and V is TRBV5-1; no firm D call. The TCR originated in a man aged 25-40 years in good health. Sequenced: blood. CDR3 bases: TGCGCCAGCAGCTCGACACTCATTTCAACAGATACGCAGTATTTT. Protein: CASSSTLISTDTQYF.